The 28 T cell receptor beta chains in this list originate from one sample, sequenced in a study of cytomegalovirus exposure and HLA in healthy donors. In the PCR, 60 Vbeta and 13 Jbeta primers were used. Assay used: immunoSEQ multiplex PCR; TCRdb lists only in-frame clones, some missing. The sample yields 150,000 to 200,000 clones, about 85% seen once. The source material was PBMCs. The receptor set was obtained from a man aged 18-30 years in good health and CMV-seropositive.

The CDR3 bases are TGTGCCAGCAGTCCTCTCATAGGGCAGGGGTGGACTGAAGCTTTCTTT. Its protein product is CASSPLIGQGWTEAFF. The rearrangement uses TRBV27 and TRBJ1-1; D possibly corresponds to TRBD1 (6 bases). The germline V gene has CDR1 MNHEY and CDR2 SMNVEV (reference sequence). V shed 5 bases and J shed 5 bases, with 21 bases lying between them. This CDR3 has 16 residues.

This chain joins TRBV27 and TRBJ2-1; TRBD2 agrees at 7 bases. CDR1 is MNHEY, CDR2 SMNVEV, per germline (reference sequence). The CDR3 runs 16 residues. V shed 0 bases, J shed 2 bases, and the junction held 4 bases outside the gene matches. CDR3 DNA: TGTGCCAGCAGTTTATCGGGAGGGCCCGCCTACAATGAGCAGTTCTTC. This sequence encodes CASSLSGGPAYNEQFF.

The chain links TRBV7-2 to TRBJ2-2, with D possibly being TRBD1 (6 bases). Germline V gives CDR1 SGHTA, CDR2 FQGNSA. This CDR3 has 15 amino acids. With 5 bases removed from V and 2 bases from J, the gap between germline ends came to 12 bases. DNA of the CDR3: TGTGCCAGCAGCGAGGACAGCGCTAACACCGGGGAGCTGTTTTTT. Its protein is CASSEDSANTGELFF.

This clone was observed a single time. The rearrangement uses TRBV5-1 and TRBJ1-1, with 8 bases aligning to TRBD1. There are 15 residues in the CDR3. Looked up from germline, CDR1 is SGHRS and CDR2 is YFSETQ. V gave up 2 bases and J gave up 4 bases; unmatched junction bases: 7. This CDR3 is CASSLTDRGRTEAFF. CDR3 nucleotides: TGCGCCAGCAGCTTAACCGACAGGGGACGCACTGAAGCTTTCTTT.

This clone was observed a handful of times. The chain links TRBV7-6 to TRBJ2-5, with TRBD2 identical over 7 bases. The V gene end was trimmed by 1 base and the J gene end by 5 bases; junction bases not matched to a gene: 7. The germline CDR1 and CDR2 sequences are SGHVS and FNYEAQ. This CDR3 comprises 15 residues. The CDR3 reads CASSLGWTRRETQYF. DNA of the CDR3: TGTGCCAGCAGCTTAGGATGGACTAGGCGTGAGACCCAGTACTTC.

The chain uses TRBV4-3 and TRBJ2-1; D gene ambiguous. The CDR3 length is 14 residues. Trimming removed 0 bases at V and 6 bases at J, with 9 bases between. Germline CDR1 LGHNA, CDR2 YSLEER. The CDR3 DNA reads TGCGCCAGCAGCCAAGAGGCCGGGTTCAATGAGCAGTTCTTC. This codes for CASSQEAGFNEQFF.

With respect to this clone: Sequence at one end of the junction differs from germline and may be a read error. V is TRBV27 and J is TRBJ1-6, with TRBD1 matching 7 bases. Germline-derived CDR1 and CDR2 are MNHEY and SMNVEV (reference sequence). CDR3 length: 13 residues. CDR3 sequence (DNA): TGTGCCAGCAGCTACGACAGGGATTCACCCCCCCACTTT. This translates into CASSYDRDSPPHF.

In its sample, this clone was seen a few times. J is TRBJ2-7 and V is TRBV2, with D uncertain. V dropped 5 bases and J dropped 0 bases, with 11 bases sitting between them. The CDR3 is 14 amino acids. Germline V gene lookup returns CDR1 SNHLY and CDR2 FYNNEI. CDR3 loop: CASSPGSSSYEQYF. CDR3 nucleotides: TGTGCCAGCAGTCCCGGGTCTTCCTCCTACGAGCAGTACTTC.

The chain joins TRBV25-1 to TRBJ1-6, with D uncertain. Germline values: CDR1 MGHDK, CDR2 SYGVNS. Deletions cut 1 base from V and 9 bases from J, with 7 bases between. The length of the CDR3 is 13 residues. CDR3 in amino acids: CASSELGGSPLHF. For the CDR3, the DNA is TGTGCCAGCAGTGAATTAGGAGGTTCACCCCTCCACTTT. The variable domain in full, completed from reference TRBV25-1 and TRBJ1-6, reads EADIYQTPRYLVIGTGKKITLECSQTMGHDKMYWYQQDPGMELHLIHYSYGVNSTEKGDLSSESTVSRIRTEHFPLTLESARPSHTSQYLCASSELGGSPLHFGNGTRLTVT.

This clone was picked up one time. This sample also contains other DNA sequences that code for the same CDR3. The chain links TRBV5-1 to TRBJ1-2; 12 positions agree with TRBD1. Germline trimming cut 0 bases from V and 8 bases from J; bases unmatched to any gene: 5. Germline V gives CDR1 SGHRS, CDR2 YFSETQ. The CDR3 sequence is 15 residues long. In DNA, the CDR3 is TGCGCCAGCAGCTTGGCTGGGACAGGGGGCGAGGGCTACACCTTC. This codes for CASSLAGTGGEGYTF. Looking up the rest from reference TRBV5-1 and TRBJ1-2 gives the full variable domain: KAGVTQTPRYLIKTRGQQVTLSCSPISGHRSVSWYQQTPGQGLQFLFEYFSETQRNKGNFPGRFSGRQFSNSRSEMNVSTLELGDSALYLCASSLAGTGGEGYTFGSGTRLTVV.

The genes are TRBV21-1 and TRBJ1-1. TRBV21-1 is labeled a pseudogene. CDR3 length: 10 amino acids. The CDR3 loop reads CATRSTEAFF. The DNA for the CDR3 is TGTGCCACTAGGAGCACTGAAGCTTTCTTT.

This chain joins TRBV10-3 and TRBJ1-6, with 8 bases that match TRBD1. Germline V gene data show CDR1 as ENHRY and CDR2 as SYGVKD. The CDR3 totals 15 residues. After removal of 0 bases from V and 14 bases from J, the junction contained 9 bases not matched to a gene. The chain's CDR3 is CAISESGQGAGALHF. DNA of the CDR3: TGTGCCATCAGTGAGTCGGGGCAGGGGGCCGGAGCCCTCCACTTT.

The chain uses TRBV4-3 and TRBJ2-3; 10 nucleotides match TRBD1. Trimming removed 4 bases from V and 4 bases from J; junction bases left unmatched: 2. The length of the CDR3 is 14 residues. Germline values: CDR1 LGHNA, CDR2 YSLEER. The CDR3 DNA sequence: TGCGCCAGCAGCCCGGGACAGGGGCCAGATACGCAGTATTTT. It encodes CASSPGQGPDTQYF.

The chain joins TRBV7-3 to TRBJ2-5; D may be TRBD1 (5 bases). Deletions cut 8 bases from V and 0 bases from J, with 10 bases between. The CDR3 consists of 13 residues. Germline V lookup: CDR1 SGHTA, CDR2 FQGTGA. The CDR3 DNA reads TGTGCCAGCGGGGCACAGAACCAAGAGACCCAGTACTTC. Translation: CASGAQNQETQYF.

This clone was observed a few times. This chain uses TRBV5-4 with TRBJ2-1, with D perhaps matching TRBD2 (6 bases). CDR3 length equals 12 residues. Trimming removed 3 bases from V and 10 bases from J, with 11 bases in between. CDR1 and CDR2 from the germline V gene are SGHNT and YYREEE (reference sequence). The chain's CDR3 is CASSSDREEQFF. The CDR3 nucleotides are TGTGCCAGCAGCTCCGACCGGGAGGAGCAGTTCTTC.

This clone was seen only a few times. This chain links TRBV6-1 with TRBJ1-6; a possible D gene is TRBD1 (6 bases). CDR1 and CDR2 from the germline V gene are MNHNS and SASEGT. Trimming left V 3 bases short and J 7 bases short, with 19 bases between. This CDR3 region has 17 residues. The CDR3 is CASSDAPGGRGNSPLHF. The DNA for the CDR3 is TGTGCCAGCAGTGATGCCCCCGGGGGGCGGGGGAATTCACCCCTCCACTTT.

This sequence joins TRBV4-1 and TRBJ2-7; a weak D match, TRBD2 (5 bases). Germline loops: CDR1 MGHRA, CDR2 YSYEKL. Trimming removed 1 base from V and 2 bases from J, with 12 bases in between. The CDR3 is 15 amino acids. Here the CDR3 reads CASSQGAGAPYEQYF. The DNA for the CDR3 is TGCGCCAGCAGCCAAGGGGCGGGCGCCCCCTACGAGCAGTACTTC.

V is TRBV19 and J is TRBJ2-3, with 7 bases fitting TRBD2. Germline trimming cut 7 bases from V and 7 bases from J; bases unmatched to any gene: 23. This CDR3 comprises 18 residues. Germline CDR1 is LNHDA and CDR2 is SQIVND (reference sequence). DNA of the CDR3: TGTGCCAGTACCCCTACAATCCGTGAGCGGGGAGATCAACATACGCAGTATTTT. Translating gives CASTPTIRERGDQHTQYF.

This sequence joins TRBV7-6 and TRBJ1-6, with TRBD1 identical over 8 bases. The CDR3 runs to 15 residues. The V gene end was trimmed by 5 bases and the J gene end by 2 bases; junction bases not matched to a gene: 2. Per germline, CDR1 SGHVS and CDR2 FNYEAQ. The CDR3 coding sequence is TGTGCCAGCAGCCCACAGGGGGCCTATAATTCACCCCTCCACTTT. Translation gives CASSPQGAYNSPLHF. Full variable domain (outside the CDR3, taken from reference TRBV7-6 and TRBJ1-6): GAGVSQSPRYKVTKRGQDVALRCDPISGHVSLYWYRQALGQGPEFLTYFNYEAQQDKSGLPNDRFSAERPEGSISTLTIQRTEQRDSAMYRCASSPQGAYNSPLHFGNGTRLTVT.

V is TRBV12-5 and J is TRBJ1-2, with 8 nucleotides matching TRBD1. V lost 4 bases and J lost 4; bases outside the gene matches: 8. Germline lookup yields CDR1 LGHNT and CDR2 FRNRAP. This CDR3 spans 15 amino acids. CDR3 nucleotide sequence: TGTGCTAGTGGTTACAACGGACAGGGTTTCTATGGCTACACCTTC. Translated, it gives CASGYNGQGFYGYTF.

V is TRBV2 and J is TRBJ2-7, with 7 bases aligning to TRBD2. The CDR3 covers 13 residues. Germline CDR1 reads SNHLY; CDR2 reads FYNNEI. V lost 4 bases to trimming and J lost 6 bases; unmatched junction nucleotides: 6. This CDR3 reads CASSVQGGGEQYF. For the CDR3, the DNA is TGTGCCAGCAGTGTCCAGGGCGGGGGCGAGCAGTACTTC. Based on the CDR3 plus reference TRBV2 and TRBJ2-7, the full variable domain is EPEVTQTPSHQVTQMGQEVILRCVPISNHLYFYWYRQILGQKVEFLVSFYNNEISEKSEIFDDQFSVERPDGSNFTLKIRSTKLEDSAMYFCASSVQGGGEQYFGPGTRLTVT.

The chain uses TRBV30 and TRBJ2-7; tentatively, D is TRBD1 (5 bases). V shed 5 bases and J shed 0 bases, with 11 bases lying between them. The CDR3 has 13 residues. From germline, CDR1 is GTSNPN and CDR2 SVGIG (reference sequence). CDR3 nucleotides: TGTGCCTGGGCAACAGGTAGCTCCTACGAGCAGTACTTC. This sequence encodes CAWATGSSYEQYF.

The chain employs TRBV5-6 and TRBJ2-7; a possible D gene is TRBD2 (5 bases). Germline CDR1 SGHDT, CDR2 YYEEEE. The germline V and J ends were trimmed by 0 bases and 2 bases, with 9 bases remaining between them. The CDR3 runs to 14 residues. CDR3 sequence: CASSLERVPYEQYF. DNA for the CDR3: TGTGCCAGCAGCTTGGAGAGGGTTCCCTACGAGCAGTACTTC.

This rearrangement joins TRBV4-2 to TRBJ1-4, with TRBD1 matching over 10 bases. The CDR3 has 18 residues. CDR1 and CDR2 (germline): LGHNA, YNFKEQ. J was trimmed by 1 base and V by 1 base; bases with no gene match: 6. The CDR3 DNA reads as TGTGCCAGCAGCCAAGGCGCCCGGGACAGGGGAACTAATGAAAAACTGTTTTTT. This gives the protein CASSQGARDRGTNEKLFF.

The chain employs TRBV9 and TRBJ2-5, with D possibly matching TRBD1 (5 bases). The end of the DNA fits TRBJ2-7 better, so the J call may be wrong. Germline V gives CDR1 SGDLS, CDR2 YYNGEE. The CDR3 is 16 residues long. CDR3 nucleotide sequence: TGTGCCAGCAGCGCCAATACGGCCACAGGCATCTACGAGCAGTACTTC. This codes for CASSANTATGIYEQYF.

This clone is a singleton in its sample. The chain recombines TRBV7-9 with TRBJ2-7; D is perhaps TRBD1 (6 bases). V shed 5 bases and J shed 2 bases, with 19 bases lying between them. The CDR3 loop spans 16 amino acids. CDR1 is SEHNR, CDR2 FQNEAQ, per germline (reference sequence). The chain's CDR3 is CASSNPTGQTAYEQYF. The CDR3 bases are TGTGCCAGCAGCAACCCAACAGGGCAGACGGCCTACGAGCAGTACTTC.

The V gene is TRBV7-9, the J gene TRBJ2-7; 10 bases agree with TRBD1. Germline-derived CDR1 and CDR2 are SEHNR and FQNEAQ (reference sequence). V shed 2 bases, J shed 6 bases, and the junction held 4 bases outside the gene matches. The CDR3 spans 14 residues. The CDR3, as DNA: TGTGCCAGCAGCTTAAGACAGGGGGCTGGCGAGCAGTACTTC. It codes for CASSLRQGAGEQYF.

This chain uses TRBV6-1 with TRBJ1-5; weak D call: TRBD1 (6 bases). CDR1 MNHNS and CDR2 SASEGT come from the germline V gene. Trimming cost V 4 bases and J 2 bases, with 12 bases left between them. CDR3 length: 15 residues. The DNA for the CDR3 is TGTGCCAGCAGTGGTCGGGGGGGCGGCAATCAGCCCCAGCATTTT. Encoded protein: CASSGRGGGNQPQHF.